This TCR beta chain was identified during a study of T cells in Graves' hyperthyroidism and ophthalmopathy. Study-level findings and limits: A 13 V-J model separated ophthalmopathy from stable hyperthyroidism.

There were TCR beta CDR3 regions amplified from RNA transcripts. The HTBI primer set was used in a first-round RT-PCR of the TCR CDR3. TCRdb re-analysed the multiplex PCR reads in MiXCR, keeping a single row per CDR3 protein. Altogether some 740,000 distinct CDR3 sequences are present, around 13% being singletons, with the ten largest covering roughly a tenth. The ends lost 5 bases at V and 3 bases at J; junction bases unmatched: 8. This CDR3 contains 17 residues. Germline V gene lookup returns CDR1 SGHVS and CDR2 FQNEAQ. Of note for this clonotype: What it binds is unknown.

Those with hyperthyroidism were 18 to 65 years old, newly diagnosed, and ill for under 2 months. Criteria for exclusion of patients were uncontrolled infection, other autoimmune disease, pregnancy or lactation. Clinical symptoms, serum thyroxine and TRAb, thyroid ultrasound and orbital computed tomography together formed the diagnostic basis. Sample: blood. The chain joins TRBV7-8 to TRBJ2-2; 11 bases map to TRBD2. The TCR sequence derives from a young woman with Graves' hyperthyroidism. The CDR3 loop reads CASSPLGLAEDTGELFF. CDR3 nucleotide sequence: TGTGCCAGCAGCCCCCTGGGACTAGCGGAAGACACCGGGGAGCTGTTTTTT.